The 15 T cell receptor beta chains reported below all come from one sample, sequenced in a study of blood T cell repertoires in COVID-19. Sequencing used immunoSEQ multiplex PCR; TCRdb keeps in-frame clones, though not all of them. The table includes 100,000 to 150,000 clones, 70% to 75% detected once. Sequenced sample: peripheral blood. Every receptor here comes from a man between 60 and 70 years old with acute or convalescent COVID-19.

The genes are TRBV11-2 and TRBJ2-1; the match to TRBD2 covers 8 bases. Unmatched junction bases numbered 12, after V lost 5 bases and J lost 12 bases. The CDR3 covers 14 residues. Per the germline V gene, CDR1 is SGHAT and CDR2 is FQNNGV. The CDR3 DNA reads TGTGCCAGCAGCGGCGGGACTAGTCGCTTGGGGCAGTTCTTC. Amino acid sequence: CASSGGTSRLGQFF.

The chain employs TRBV29-1 and TRBJ2-7; tentatively, D is TRBD1 (7 bases). The germline CDR1 and CDR2 sequences are SQVTM and ANQGSEA. Trimming shortened V by 4 bases and J by 6 bases, and 16 bases separated the two germline ends. This CDR3 is 13 amino acids long. CDR3 nucleotide sequence: TGCAGCGTTGGCGGGGCAGGGGGGACCGAGCAGTACTTC. It is translated as CSVGGAGGTEQYF.

The J gene is TRBJ2-3, the V gene TRBV6-4; 11 positions match TRBD2. The germline CDR1 and CDR2 sequences are MRHNA and SNTAGT. CDR3 length: 16 amino acids. V lost 2 bases to trimming and J lost 2 bases; unmatched junction nucleotides: 3. The CDR3 loop reads CASSDNSGGATDTQYF. The DNA for the CDR3 is TGTGCCAGCAGTGACAATAGCGGGGGGGCCACAGATACGCAGTATTTT.

This chain links TRBV30 with TRBJ1-2; 7 positions match TRBD1. Germline CDR1 and CDR2: GTSNPN and SVGIG (reference sequence). The CDR3 loop spans 15 amino acids. Germline trimming cut 2 bases from V and 7 bases from J; bases unmatched to any gene: 13. The chain's CDR3 is CAWSLSGTAFGGYTF. The CDR3 DNA follows: TGTGCCTGGAGTCTCTCCGGGACAGCCTTTGGTGGCTACACCTTC.

The J gene is TRBJ1-5, the V gene TRBV19, with no clear D. Between the trimmed V and J ends, which lost 1 base and 1 base, there was a span of 5 bases. This CDR3 has 14 residues. CDR1 is LNHDA and CDR2 is SQIVND in the germline V gene (reference sequence). The CDR3 spells CASSIGRSNQPQHF. The DNA of the CDR3 is TGTGCCAGTAGTATAGGCAGGAGCAATCAGCCCCAGCATTTT.

This rearrangement joins TRBV5-1 to TRBJ2-2, with 7 positions matching TRBD1. The CDR3 spans 16 residues. The V segment lost 2 bases and the J segment 8 bases; nucleotides outside the gene matches: 12. The V gene's germline CDR1 is SGHRS and CDR2 YFSETQ. In DNA, the CDR3 is TGCGCCAGCAGCTTATTGAGGGACAGTGGGCGAGGGGAGCTGTTTTTT. It codes for CASSLLRDSGRGELFF.

V is TRBV19 and J is TRBJ1-6; 7 bases line up with TRBD1. After removal of 4 bases from V and 9 bases from J, the junction contained 6 bases not matched to a gene. Germline CDR1 reads LNHDA; CDR2 reads SQIVND (reference sequence). The CDR3 runs to 14 residues. The CDR3 here is CASSTTGVASPLHF. CDR3 coding DNA: TGTGCCAGTAGTACCACAGGGGTAGCTTCACCCCTCCACTTT.

This rearrangement joins TRBV7-6 to TRBJ2-3, with 7 bases identical to TRBD1. V dropped 4 bases and J dropped 6; count of bases not matched to a gene: 10. Germline V lookup: CDR1 SGHVS, CDR2 FNYEAQ. CDR3 length: 15 residues. CDR3 sequence reads: CASSSYGQVGDTQYF. Here the CDR3 DNA reads TGTGCCAGCAGCTCTTACGGACAGGTTGGGGATACGCAGTATTTT.

This clone was counted only a few times. The chain combines TRBV11-3 with TRBJ2-7, with 7 bases that match TRBD1. The V and J ends lost 6 bases and 4 bases, in that order; junction bases with no gene match: 9. The CDR3 totals 14 residues. CDR1 SGHNT and CDR2 YENEEA come from the germline V gene. The CDR3 sequence: CASRPSQGWYEQYF. The CDR3 nucleotides are TGTGCCAGCAGGCCGTCACAGGGGTGGTACGAGCAGTACTTC.

The chain recombines TRBV7-3 with TRBJ2-2, with a tentative D call TRBD1 (6 bases). Germline-derived CDR1 and CDR2 are SGHTA and FQGTGA. Trimming left V 6 bases short and J 0 bases short, with 8 bases between. This CDR3 spans 14 amino acids. This chain's CDR3 is CASRQGPNTGELFF. CDR3 sequence (DNA): TGTGCCAGCAGACAGGGACCGAACACCGGGGAGCTGTTTTTT.

The table lists this clone with a few counts. The chain is built from TRBV27 and TRBJ1-2, with 7 nucleotides matching TRBD1. The germline gives CDR1 MNHEY, CDR2 SMNVEV (reference sequence). Germline trimming cut 4 bases from V and 2 bases from J; bases unmatched to any gene: 4. The CDR3 covers 14 residues. The CDR3 DNA is TGTGCCAGCAGTTATCGGGGACAGAACTATGGCTACACCTTC. This gives the protein CASSYRGQNYGYTF.

The chain employs TRBV7-3 and TRBJ2-2, with 8 bases lining up with TRBD1. Germline V gene sequence: CDR1 SGHTA, CDR2 FQGTGA. Trimming removed 5 bases from V and 1 base from J; junction bases left unmatched: 18. This CDR3 has 20 amino acids. In DNA form, the CDR3 reads TGTGCCAGCAGCCACAGGACAGGGATGAGATATAATTTGAACACCGGGGAGCTGTTTTTT. It translates to CASSHRTGMRYNLNTGELFF.

This CDR3 is CASSLMGQGAWEQYF. The CDR3 bases are TGTGCCAGCAGTTTAATGGGACAGGGGGCCTGGGAGCAGTACTTC. The chain employs TRBV28 and TRBJ2-7; 12 bases are a match to TRBD1. V was pared by 2 bases and J by 7 bases, with 6 bases of the junction left unmatched. CDR3 length: 15 amino acids. Germline loops: CDR1 MDHEN, CDR2 SYDVKM. Drawing the rest from reference TRBV28 and TRBJ2-7, the complete variable domain is DVKVTQSSRYLVKRTGEKVFLECVQDMDHENMFWYRQDPGLGLRLIYFSYDVKMKEKGDIPEGYSVSREKKERFSLILESASTNQTSMYLCASSLMGQGAWEQYFGPGTRLTVT.

The rearrangement uses TRBV24-1 and TRBJ2-1; 10 bases are shared with TRBD2. Germline V gives CDR1 KGHDR, CDR2 SFDVKD. The J segment lost 8 bases and the V segment lost 2 bases, leaving 8 bases of the junction unmatched. This CDR3 contains 16 residues. In nucleotides, the CDR3 is TGTGCCACCAGTGATTGGAGGGCCGGGACTAGCGATGAGCAGTTCTTC. Its protein product is CATSDWRAGTSDEQFF.

This chain joins TRBV11-2 and TRBJ1-2, with D unclear. Germline CDR1 reads SGHAT; CDR2 reads FQNNGV. The CDR3 extends over 15 amino acids. Trimming cost V 1 base and J 4 bases, with 13 bases left between them. The DNA of the CDR3 is TGTGCCAGCAGCTTAGGCCCAGGACGGGGCTATGGCTACACCTTC. As protein: CASSLGPGRGYGYTF.